This T cell receptor (beta chain) was sequenced for a study of T cells in Graves' hyperthyroidism and ophthalmopathy. General observations from the study: The model made its ophthalmopathy prediction, and onset followed a median about 5.9 months later.

TCR beta CDR3 sequences were amplified from RNA transcripts. A first-round RT-PCR of the TCR CDR3 used the HTBI primer set. Using its own MiXCR run on the multiplex PCR reads, TCRdb lists one record per CDR3 protein. The table shows over 350,000 distinct CDR3 sequences, with approximately 15% occurring only once. The CDR3 is made up of 15 amino acids. Trimming removed 0 bases at V and 3 bases at J, with 9 bases between. The V gene's germline CDR1 is MGHRA and CDR2 YSYEKL. As for this clonotype: Its target is unknown.

Duration under 3 months, a NOSPECS grade of at least 4, and a Clinical Activity Score of at least 3 characterized the ophthalmopathy patients. PBMCs stemmed from around 10 ml fresh peripheral blood. The chain carries TRBV4-1 and TRBJ1-5, with a possible D match to TRBD1 (6 bases). What was sequenced was blood. The receptor's source is a man between 18 and 29 years old with Graves' ophthalmopathy. DNA for the CDR3: TGCGCCAGCAGCCAAGATCAGGGGTCCAATCAGCCCCAGCATTTT. Translation: CASSQDQGSNQPQHF.